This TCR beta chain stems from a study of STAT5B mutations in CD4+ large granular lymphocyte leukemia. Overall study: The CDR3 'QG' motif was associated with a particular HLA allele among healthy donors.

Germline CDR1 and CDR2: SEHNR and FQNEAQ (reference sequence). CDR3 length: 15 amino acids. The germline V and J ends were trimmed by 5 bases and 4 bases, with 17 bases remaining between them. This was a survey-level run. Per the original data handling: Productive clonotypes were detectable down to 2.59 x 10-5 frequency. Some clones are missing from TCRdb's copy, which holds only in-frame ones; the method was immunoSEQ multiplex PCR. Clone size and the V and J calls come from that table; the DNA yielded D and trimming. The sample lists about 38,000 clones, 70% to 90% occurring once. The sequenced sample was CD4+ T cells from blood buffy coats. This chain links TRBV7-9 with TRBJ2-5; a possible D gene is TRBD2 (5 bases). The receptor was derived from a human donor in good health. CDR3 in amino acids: CASSPSFGVRETQYF. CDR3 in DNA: TGTGCCAGCAGCCCCTCTTTCGGGGTTCGAGAGACCCAGTACTTC.